The 32 T cell receptor beta chains below all came from one sample that was sequenced in a study of blood T cell repertoires in COVID-19. Measured with immunoSEQ multiplex PCR; TCRdb has only the in-frame clones, and not every one. This sample has some 200,000 clones; roughly four fifths occur once, and the top ten carry roughly an eighth. Material for sequencing was peripheral blood. The receptor set was obtained from a man aged 30 to 39 with active or convalescent COVID-19.

The gene calls are TRBV28 and TRBJ1-2, with 9 bases matching TRBD1. The CDR3 runs to 15 residues. Germline trimming cut 5 bases from V and 7 bases from J; bases unmatched to any gene: 11. Germline-derived CDR1 and CDR2 are MDHEN and SYDVKM. This CDR3 is CASSVPGQGKGGYTF. Here the CDR3 DNA reads TGTGCCAGCAGTGTACCGGGACAGGGAAAAGGTGGCTACACCTTC.

The chain is built from TRBV19 and TRBJ1-6; no definite D call. V lost 4 bases and J lost 4, with 23 bases in between. CDR3 length: 19 amino acids. The V gene's germline CDR1 is LNHDA and CDR2 SQIVND (reference sequence). In nucleotides, the CDR3 is TGTGCCAGTAGTAGTGGATGGCCGGGAAGTGATACATATAATTCACCCCTCCACTTT. This encodes CASSSGWPGSDTYNSPLHF.

The chain couples TRBV6-5 to TRBJ2-7; 7 bases match TRBD2. The V segment lost 4 bases and the J segment 6 bases; nucleotides outside the gene matches: 15. The CDR3 is 16 residues long. Germline assignment: CDR1 MNHEY and CDR2 SVGAGI. CDR3 coding DNA: TGTGCCAGCAGTTTACAAGGGAGGGCGAGCGGTTCCGAGCAGTACTTC. Protein: CASSLQGRASGSEQYF.

V is TRBV30 and J is TRBJ1-2; possibly TRBD1 for D (5 bases). From germline, CDR1 is GTSNPN and CDR2 SVGIG (reference sequence). The CDR3 is 13 amino acids. Trimming cost V 3 bases and J 4 bases, with 12 bases left between them. The CDR3 protein is CAWSWTLSYGYTF. Here the CDR3 DNA reads TGTGCCTGGAGCTGGACATTGAGCTATGGCTACACCTTC.

This chain links TRBV5-4 with TRBJ2-1; TRBD2 matches at 8 bases. Germline trimming cut 3 bases from V and 9 bases from J; bases unmatched to any gene: 5. The CDR3 has 13 amino acids. Germline V CDR1 and CDR2: SGHNT, YYREEE (reference sequence). CDR3 residues: CASSWAREVEQFF. CDR3 bases: TGTGCCAGCAGCTGGGCGCGGGAGGTTGAGCAGTTCTTC. The variable domain in full, completed from reference TRBV5-4 and TRBJ2-1, reads ETGVTQSPTHLIKTRGQQVTLRCSSQSGHNTVSWYQQALGQGPQFIFQYYREEENGRGNFPPRFSGLQFPNYSSELNVNALELDDSALYLCASSWAREVEQFFGPGTRLTVL.

The rearrangement joins TRBV11-2 to TRBJ1-1, with a weak D call TRBD1 (6 bases). This CDR3 region has 15 residues. Germline CDR1 SGHAT, CDR2 FQNNGV. Trimming took off 5 bases at V and 12 bases at J, with 25 bases between the two ends. CDR3: CASSTTPTGLEGSFF. The CDR3, as DNA: TGTGCCAGCAGCACCACACCCACAGGGCTTGAGGGCTCTTTCTTT.

This clone was recorded a few times. J is TRBJ2-7 and V is TRBV7-8; tentatively, D is TRBD2 (6 bases). Germline CDR1 SGHVS, CDR2 FQNEAQ. Trimming took off 4 bases at V and 0 bases at J, with 13 bases between the two ends. The CDR3 runs to 15 residues. CDR3 in DNA: TGTGCCAGCAGCTCTTTAGCGGTGAGCTCCTACGAGCAGTACTTC. Translated: CASSSLAVSSYEQYF.

The chain has TRBV10-1 and TRBJ2-1, with 9 bases fitting TRBD2. The CDR3 sequence is 17 residues long. Looked up from germline, CDR1 is WNHNN and CDR2 is SYGVQD (reference sequence). The ends lost 4 bases at V and 1 base at J; junction bases unmatched: 8. CDR3 residues: CASSGGGSGSSYNEQFF. The CDR3 nucleotides are TGCGCCAGCAGTGGGGGGGGTAGCGGGAGTTCCTACAATGAGCAGTTCTTC.

The rearrangement uses TRBV24-1 and TRBJ2-1; 10 bases line up with TRBD1. Germline V gene data show CDR1 as KGHDR and CDR2 as SFDVKD. V trimming: 9 bases; J trimming: 2 bases; junction bases outside the gene matches: 6. This CDR3 region has 15 residues. This CDR3 is CATGPGTGAYNEQFF. In DNA, the CDR3 is TGTGCCACCGGACCCGGGACAGGGGCCTACAATGAGCAGTTCTTC.

The gene calls are TRBV9 and TRBJ2-3; TRBD2 agrees at 8 bases. The V gene's germline CDR1 is SGDLS and CDR2 YYNGEE. This CDR3 has 17 amino acids. J was trimmed by 3 bases and V by 0 bases; bases with no gene match: 9. The CDR3 nucleotides read TGTGCCAGCAGCGTAGGCGGGGCTAGCGGGTTAACAGATACGCAGTATTTT. Its translation: CASSVGGASGLTDTQYF.

The chain carries TRBV30 and TRBJ2-5; a weak D match, TRBD2 (6 bases). Germline CDR1 and CDR2: GTSNPN and SVGIG (reference sequence). Trimming took 0 bases from V and 7 from J, leaving 18 bases between them. The CDR3 consists of 15 residues. The CDR3 is CAWSVLGGAPSTQYF. As DNA, the CDR3 is TGTGCCTGGAGTGTACTCGGAGGGGCTCCCTCGACCCAGTACTTC.

This sequence joins TRBV2 and TRBJ2-1; 10 bases align to TRBD2. The CDR3 runs to 16 residues. V dropped 0 bases and J dropped 5; count of bases not matched to a gene: 4. CDR1 is SNHLY, CDR2 FYNNEI, per germline. CDR3 sequence (DNA): TGTGCCAGCAGTGAAGCGGGGCTAGCGGGAGACAATGAGCAGTTCTTC. It is translated as CASSEAGLAGDNEQFF.

The chain uses TRBV28 and TRBJ1-1; 7 nucleotides match TRBD1. The CDR3 spans 15 residues. With 5 bases clipped from V and 1 base from J, the junction kept 7 bases outside the gene matches. Germline loops: CDR1 MDHEN, CDR2 SYDVKM. The CDR3 region has the DNA TGTGCCAGCAGTCTTTGGACAGGTGCGAACACTGAAGCTTTCTTT. This sequence encodes CASSLWTGANTEAFF.

This CDR3 reads CASSLDPGVAQAFF. Written as DNA, the CDR3 is TGCGCCAGCAGCTTGGATCCAGGGGTGGCCCAAGCTTTCTTT. This chain links TRBV5-1 with TRBJ1-1; D may be TRBD1 (6 bases). Trimming removed 0 bases at V and 9 bases at J, with 15 bases between. This CDR3 comprises 14 residues. Germline V gene sequence: CDR1 SGHRS, CDR2 YFSETQ.

The chain couples TRBV7-8 to TRBJ1-2; TRBD1 matches at 7 bases. J gave up 3 bases and V 4 bases, and 8 bases lay outside the gene matches. Germline V gene data show CDR1 as SGHVS and CDR2 as FQNEAQ. The CDR3 is made up of 15 amino acids. In DNA, the CDR3 is TGTGCCAGCAGCTCACAGGGGTGGGTCGACTATGGCTACACCTTC. Residues: CASSSQGWVDYGYTF.

J is TRBJ2-5 and V is TRBV7-3; 8 bases fit TRBD1. CDR3 length equals 13 residues. CDR1 and CDR2 (germline): SGHTA, FQGTGA. V lost 4 bases, J lost 3 bases, and 1 base stayed unmatched. CDR3 nucleotide sequence: TGTGCCAGCAGCTCGACAGGGGAAGAGACCCAGTACTTC. Encoded protein: CASSSTGEETQYF.

This chain uses TRBV7-2 with TRBJ2-2, with 12 bases identical to TRBD1. The CDR3 totals 17 residues. V lost 5 bases, J lost 4 bases, and 8 bases stayed unmatched. Germline-derived CDR1 and CDR2 are SGHTA and FQGNSA. This CDR3 is CASSPDGTGGRTGELFF. In DNA, the CDR3 is TGTGCCAGCAGCCCGGACGGGACAGGGGGCCGCACCGGGGAGCTGTTTTTT.

The chain carries TRBV19 and TRBJ1-5, with 9 positions matching TRBD1. The junction had 11 bases not matched to a gene; V was cut back by 7 bases and J by 7 bases. The CDR3 sequence is 15 residues long. Germline V gives CDR1 LNHDA, CDR2 SQIVND (reference sequence). DNA for the CDR3: TGTGCCAGTAACCAAGGGACAGGGAGCAGACAGCCCCAGCATTTT. Residues: CASNQGTGSRQPQHF. The whole variable domain, remainder taken from reference TRBV19 and TRBJ1-5, is DGGITQSPKYLFRKEGQNVTLSCEQNLNHDAMYWYRQDPGQGLRLIYYSQIVNDFQKGDIAEGYSVSREKKESFPLTVTSAQKNPTAFYLCASNQGTGSRQPQHFGDGTRLSIL.

In this sample, this clone turned up a few times. Other DNA sequences of this sample code for an identical CDR3. The V call is TRBV11-2, the J call TRBJ1-1; 9 bases line up with TRBD1. Germline CDR1 SGHAT, CDR2 FQNNGV. The CDR3 consists of 14 residues. V lost 5 bases to trimming and J lost 2 bases; unmatched junction nucleotides: 3. CDR3 residues: CASSPGQGNTEAFF. As DNA, the CDR3 is TGTGCCAGCAGCCCGGGACAGGGTAACACTGAAGCTTTCTTT.

The chain is built from TRBV30 and TRBJ1-2, with 10 bases matching TRBD1. J gave up 8 bases and V 2 bases, and 11 bases lay outside the gene matches. This CDR3 spans 15 amino acids. The V gene's germline CDR1 is GTSNPN and CDR2 SVGIG (reference sequence). The CDR3 DNA reads TGTGCCTGGAGTCGCCGTACCGGGACAGGGGAGGGCTACACCTTC. It encodes CAWSRRTGTGEGYTF. Full variable domain (rest looked up from reference TRBV30 and TRBJ1-2): SQTIHQWPATLVQPVGSPLSLECTVEGTSNPNLYWYRQAAGRGLQLLFYSVGIGQISSEVPQNLSASRPQDRQFILSSKKLLLSDSGFYLCAWSRRTGTGEGYTFGSGTRLTVV.

The chain is built from TRBV28 and TRBJ2-5, with D tentatively TRBD1 (6 bases). Germline loops: CDR1 MDHEN, CDR2 SYDVKM. This CDR3 region has 13 residues. Trimming shortened V by 3 bases and J by 5 bases, and 10 bases separated the two germline ends. This CDR3 reads CASSFRGLETQYF. CDR3 bases: TGTGCCAGCAGTTTCAGGGGATTGGAGACCCAGTACTTC. Drawing the rest from reference TRBV28 and TRBJ2-5, the complete variable domain is DVKVTQSSRYLVKRTGEKVFLECVQDMDHENMFWYRQDPGLGLRLIYFSYDVKMKEKGDIPEGYSVSREKKERFSLILESASTNQTSMYLCASSFRGLETQYFGPGTRLLVL.

This clone is a singleton in its sample. J is TRBJ2-7 and V is TRBV6-5, with 9 positions matching TRBD1. Per the germline V gene, CDR1 is MNHEY and CDR2 is SVGAGI. With V trimmed by 6 bases and J by 6 bases, 6 bases remained unmatched. The CDR3 covers 13 residues. The CDR3 is CASRIQTGGEQYV. The CDR3 DNA reads TGTGCCAGCAGGATTCAGACAGGGGGCGAGCAGTACGTC.

This chain joins TRBV7-2 and TRBJ2-3; D is uncertain. Germline V lookup: CDR1 SGHTA, CDR2 FQGNSA. The CDR3 is 15 amino acids. The V end was cut by 5 bases, the J end by 1 base, with 13 bases between. The CDR3 sequence is CASSPSPGGTDTQYF. Here the CDR3 DNA reads TGTGCCAGCAGCCCTAGTCCCGGCGGCACAGATACGCAGTATTTT. The full variable domain, with the rest looked up from reference TRBV7-2 and TRBJ2-3, is GAGVSQSPSNKVTEKGKDVELRCDPISGHTALYWYRQSLGQGLEFLIYFQGNSAPDKSGLPSDRFSAERTGGSVSTLTIQRTQQEDSAVYLCASSPSPGGTDTQYFGPGTRLTVL.

V is TRBV14 and J is TRBJ1-1; TRBD1 matches 8 bases. Unmatched junction bases numbered 6, after V lost 4 bases and J lost 5 bases. Per germline, CDR1 SGHDN and CDR2 FVKESK. CDR3 length equals 14 residues. Here the CDR3 reads CASSPQGARTEAFF. CDR3 DNA sequence: TGTGCCAGCAGCCCTCAGGGGGCGCGGACTGAAGCTTTCTTT.

The chain joins TRBV7-9 to TRBJ1-2; TRBD1 matches at 11 bases. V trimming: 5 bases; J trimming: 2 bases; junction bases outside the gene matches: 1. Germline CDR1 SEHNR, CDR2 FQNEAQ (reference sequence). This CDR3 has 14 residues. The CDR3 is CASSRDRGNYGYTF. In DNA, the CDR3 is TGTGCCAGCAGCAGGGACAGGGGGAACTATGGCTACACCTTC.

This sequence joins TRBV7-6 and TRBJ2-3, with 7 bases identical to TRBD2. Germline V gene data show CDR1 as SGHVS and CDR2 as FNYEAQ. V gave up 4 bases and J gave up 1 base; unmatched junction bases: 11. This CDR3 comprises 17 residues. This CDR3 is CASSYAGTTHRTDTQYF. The CDR3 DNA is TGTGCCAGCAGCTACGCCGGGACTACACACCGCACAGATACGCAGTATTTT.

The genes are TRBV3-1 (or the pseudogene TRBV3-2) and TRBJ1-6; 7 bases align to TRBD1. The V segment lost 5 bases and the J segment 14 bases; nucleotides outside the gene matches: 9. This CDR3 comprises 13 residues. Germline V lookup: CDR1 LGHDT, CDR2 YNNKEL (reference sequence). The CDR3 DNA is TGTGCCAGCAGCTCGTACTTGCAGGGGGCCCTCCACTTT. Translated, it gives CASSSYLQGALHF.

The CDR3 here is CASSDSGTGHNEQFF. CDR3 bases: TGTGCCAGCAGTGACTCGGGCACAGGGCACAATGAGCAGTTCTTC. The chain has TRBV6-4 and TRBJ2-1; maybe TRBD1 (6 bases). The V and J ends lost 0 bases and 5 bases respectively, with 11 bases between them. From germline, CDR1 is MRHNA and CDR2 SNTAGT. The CDR3 is made up of 15 amino acids.

This clone showed up just once. The chain has TRBV23-1 and TRBJ2-7; 7 bases align to TRBD1. TRBV23-1 is identified as an open reading frame with a role that is uncertain. The CDR3 spans 13 residues. J gave up 3 bases and V 5 bases, and 4 bases lay outside the gene matches. This chain's CDR3 is CASSGDRVYEQYV. The CDR3 coding sequence is TGCGCCAGCAGTGGAGACAGGGTCTACGAGCAGTACGTC.

The chain combines TRBV9 with TRBJ2-5; 9 nucleotides match TRBD2. J gave up 4 bases and V 3 bases, and 7 bases lay outside the gene matches. The CDR3 length is 15 residues. Germline CDR1 reads SGDLS; CDR2 reads YYNGEE. The DNA for the CDR3 is TGTGCCAGCAGCGCGGAGCGGGGGGTTCGAGAGACCCAGTACTTC. It encodes CASSAERGVRETQYF.

The genes are TRBV2 and TRBJ2-3, with D perhaps matching TRBD1 (6 bases). The CDR3 covers 15 residues. Trimming left V 3 bases short and J 2 bases short, with 12 bases between. Germline values: CDR1 SNHLY, CDR2 FYNNEI. CDR3 residues: CASSDRRGSTDTQYF. The CDR3, as DNA: TGTGCCAGCAGTGACAGAAGGGGGTCCACAGATACGCAGTATTTT.

This chain links TRBV30 with TRBJ2-1; maybe TRBD2 (6 bases). V lost 2 bases to trimming and J lost 10 bases, with 15 bases between them. Per germline, CDR1 GTSNPN and CDR2 SVGIG (reference sequence). The CDR3 extends over 13 amino acids. The CDR3 sequence is CAWSPSGVGEQFF. Written as DNA, the CDR3 is TGTGCCTGGAGTCCATCGGGGGTTGGAGAGCAGTTCTTC.